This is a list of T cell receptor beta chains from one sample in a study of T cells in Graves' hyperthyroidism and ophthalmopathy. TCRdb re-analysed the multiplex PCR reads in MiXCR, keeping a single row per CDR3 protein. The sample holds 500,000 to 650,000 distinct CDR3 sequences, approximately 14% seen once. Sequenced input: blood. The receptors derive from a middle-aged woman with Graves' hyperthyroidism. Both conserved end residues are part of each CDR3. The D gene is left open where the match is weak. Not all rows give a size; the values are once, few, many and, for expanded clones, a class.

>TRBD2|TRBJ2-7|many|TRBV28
TGTGCCAGCAGCCCGGGACTAGGCTACGAGCAGTACTTC
CASSPGLGYEQYF
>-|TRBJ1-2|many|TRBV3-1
TGTGCCAGCAGCCCCCCGGACAGTCCTTACGATGGCTACACCTTC
CASSPPDSPYDGYTF
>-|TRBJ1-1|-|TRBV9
TGTGCCAGCAGCGTAGGGGTGGAGAGGAACACTGAAGCTTTCTTT
CASSVGVERNTEAFF
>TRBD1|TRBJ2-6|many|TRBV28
TGTGCCAGTCTAGGGGCACAGGGGTCCGGGGCCAACGTCCTGACTTTC
CASLGAQGSGANVLTF
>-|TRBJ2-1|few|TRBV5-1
TGCGCCAGCAGCTTGGAGGGGAAAAACAATGAGCAGTTCTTC
CASSLEGKNNEQFF
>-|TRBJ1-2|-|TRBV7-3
TGTGCCAGCAGCTTGCCCCGAGGGTCTTCGAACTATGGCTACACCTTC
CASSLPRGSSNYGYTF
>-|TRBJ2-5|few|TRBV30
TGTGCCTGGAGTTACATAAAACAGGGAGCACAAGAGACCCAGTACTTC
CAWSYIKQGAQETQYF
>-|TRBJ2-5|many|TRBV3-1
TGTGCCAGCAGCCCCTATTCGGGGTCAGAGACCCAGTACTTC
CASSPYSGSETQYF
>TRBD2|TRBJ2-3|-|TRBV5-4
TGTGTCAGCAGCCTAGCGGGAGGCACAAGGGATACGCAGTATTTT
CVSSLAGGTRDTQYF
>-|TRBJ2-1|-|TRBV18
TGTGCCAGCTCACCTACTAGGGATGTAGAGCAGTTCTTC
CASSPTRDVEQFF
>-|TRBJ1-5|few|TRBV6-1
TGTGCCAGCAGTGAAGCGGACTCGCCCCAGCATTTT
CASSEADSPQHF
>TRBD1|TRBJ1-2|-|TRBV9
TGTGCCAGCAGCCCAGGTAGCACAGGGGCTACTAACTATGGCTACACCTTC
CASSPGSTGATNYGYTF
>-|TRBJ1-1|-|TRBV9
TGTGCCAGCAGCCCCCTAAGCATGAACACTGAAGCTTTCTTT
CASSPLSMNTEAFF
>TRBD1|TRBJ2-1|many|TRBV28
TGTGCCAGCAGTGAAGGACAGGGAGGATGGCAGTTCTTC
CASSEGQGGWQFF
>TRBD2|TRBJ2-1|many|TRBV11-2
TGTGCCAGCAGCTTTGAGCGGGGCTCCTACAATGAGCAGTTCTTC
CASSFERGSYNEQFF
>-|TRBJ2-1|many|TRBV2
TGTGCCAGCAGGGGGTTAGGGGCTGAGCAGTTCTTC
CASRGLGAEQFF
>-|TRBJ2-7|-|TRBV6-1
TGTGCCAGCAGTACCGGGGGACAGTCCTACGAGCAGTACTTC
CASSTGGQSYEQYF
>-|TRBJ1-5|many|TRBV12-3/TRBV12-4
TGTGCCAGCAGTTTAGGGGATGGAGTTTACAATCAGCCCCAGCATTTT
CASSLGDGVYNQPQHF
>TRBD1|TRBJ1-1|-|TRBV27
TGTGCCAGCAGTCCAGACAGGGTGCCCGCTGAAGCTTTCTTT
CASSPDRVPAEAFF
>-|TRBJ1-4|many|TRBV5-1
TGCGCCAGCAGCTTGGCGGGCAGTTCAAATGAAAAACTGTTTTTT
CASSLAGSSNEKLFF
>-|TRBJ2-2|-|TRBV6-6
TGTGCCAGCAGTTACTCGTACAGAGCGAACACCGGGGAGCTGTTTTTT
CASSYSYRANTGELFF
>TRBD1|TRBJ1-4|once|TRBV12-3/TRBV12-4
TGTGCCAGCAGTACCGGGACAGGGCGAAATGAAAAACTGTTTTTT
CASSTGTGRNEKLFF
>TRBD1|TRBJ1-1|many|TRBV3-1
TGTGCCAGCAGCCAAGGTAGAAGGGGGCCGGAAGCTTTCTTT
CASSQGRRGPEAFF
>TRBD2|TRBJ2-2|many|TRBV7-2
TGTGCCAGCATCGCCGGGACTAGCCACACCGGGGAGCTGTTTTTT
CASIAGTSHTGELFF
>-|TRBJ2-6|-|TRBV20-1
TGCAGTGCTAGACAGGGGTCTGGGGCCAACGTCCTGACTTTC
CSARQGSGANVLTF
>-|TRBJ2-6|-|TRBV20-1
TGCAGTGCTACTCCGGTTTCGACCTCTGGGGCCAACGTCCTGACTTTC
CSATPVSTSGANVLTF
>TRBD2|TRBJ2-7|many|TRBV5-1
TGCGCCAGCAGCACTTGGACTAGCGGGAGCTCCTACGAGCAGTACTTC
CASSTWTSGSSYEQYF
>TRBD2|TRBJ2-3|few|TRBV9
TGTGCCAGCAGCAAGGGACTAGCGGAGGGGGATACGCAGTATTTT
CASSKGLAEGDTQYF
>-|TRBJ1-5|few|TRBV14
TGTGCCAGCAGCCCGAGGGTTAGCAATCAGCCCCAGCATTTT
CASSPRVSNQPQHF
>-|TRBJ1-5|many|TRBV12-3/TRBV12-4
TGTGCCAGCAGTTTACGGGCGCGTAGCAATCAGCCCCAGCATTTT
CASSLRARSNQPQHF